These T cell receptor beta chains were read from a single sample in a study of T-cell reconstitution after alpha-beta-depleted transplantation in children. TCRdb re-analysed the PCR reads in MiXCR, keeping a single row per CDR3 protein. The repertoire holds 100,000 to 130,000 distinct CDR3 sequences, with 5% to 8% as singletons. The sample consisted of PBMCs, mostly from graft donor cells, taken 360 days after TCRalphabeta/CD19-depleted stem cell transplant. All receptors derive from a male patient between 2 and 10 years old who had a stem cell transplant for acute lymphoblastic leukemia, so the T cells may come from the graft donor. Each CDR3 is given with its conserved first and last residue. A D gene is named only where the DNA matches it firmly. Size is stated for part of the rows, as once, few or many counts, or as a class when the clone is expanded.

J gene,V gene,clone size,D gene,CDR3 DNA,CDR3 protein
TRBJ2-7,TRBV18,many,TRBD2,TGTGCCAGCTCACCCCCGGGACTAGCGGGACTCTACGAGCAGTACTTC,CASSPPGLAGLYEQYF
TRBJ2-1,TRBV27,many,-,TGTGCCAGCGGACTTGGGACAAATGAGCAGTTCTTC,CASGLGTNEQFF
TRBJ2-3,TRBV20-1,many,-,TGCAGTCGATGGGACCGCACCACAGATACGCAGTATTTT,CSRWDRTTDTQYF
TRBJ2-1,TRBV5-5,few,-,TGTGCCAGCAGCTTGGATCCCTCGCCCTTCCACAATGAGCAGTTCTTC,CASSLDPSPFHNEQFF
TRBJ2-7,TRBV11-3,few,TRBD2,TGTGCCAGCAGCTGGGGACTAGCGGGAGATGCTTACGAGCAGTACTTC,CASSWGLAGDAYEQYF
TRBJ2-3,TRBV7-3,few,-,TGTGCCAGCAGCTCTCCTAGCACAGATACGCAGTATTTT,CASSSPSTDTQYF
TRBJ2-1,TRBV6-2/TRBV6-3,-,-,TGTGCCGGCAGTTCCCTTTACAATGAGCAGTTCTTC,CAGSSLYNEQFF
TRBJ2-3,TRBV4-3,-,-,TGCGCCAGCAGTACCTACAGGCGGGCAGATACGCAGTATTTT,CASSTYRRADTQYF
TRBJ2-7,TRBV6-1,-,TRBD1,TGTGCCACCGGAGAACAGGGGTTTAGCTACGAGCAGTACTTC,CATGEQGFSYEQYF
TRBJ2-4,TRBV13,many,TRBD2,TGTGCCAGCAGCTTAGGAAAACTAGCGGGAGTCGACAAAAACATTCAGTACTTC,CASSLGKLAGVDKNIQYF
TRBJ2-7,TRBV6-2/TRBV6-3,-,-,TGTGCCAGCAGTTCTTGGAGACTGGCCGAATACGAGCAGTACTTC,CASSSWRLAEYEQYF
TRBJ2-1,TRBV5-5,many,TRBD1,TGTGCCAGCAGCGGGACAGGGTCTCCTTCTCATGAGCAGTTCTTC,CASSGTGSPSHEQFF
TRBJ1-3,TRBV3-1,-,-,TGTGCCAGCAGCCAAGATGCCCTATACTCTGGAAACACCATATATTTT,CASSQDALYSGNTIYF
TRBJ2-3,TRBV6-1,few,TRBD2,TGTGCCAGCAGTGCGGATTCCACAACTAGCGGGTCTTGGGGCACAGATACGCAGTATTTT,CASSADSTTSGSWGTDTQYF
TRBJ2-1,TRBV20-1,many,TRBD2,TGCAGTGCTAGCGCCCAGTTAGCGGGAGGGCGAGGAAATGAGCAGTTCTTC,CSASAQLAGGRGNEQFF
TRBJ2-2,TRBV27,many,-,TGTGCCAGCAGTTACCAGGGAATTAGCACCGGGGAGCTGTTTTTT,CASSYQGISTGELFF
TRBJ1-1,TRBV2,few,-,TGTGCCAGCAGTGGCGGGAGCACTGAAGCTTTCTTT,CASSGGSTEAFF
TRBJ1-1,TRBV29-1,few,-,TGCAGCGTTGGTTTCCTCGGAAGGAACACTGAAGCTTTCTTT,CSVGFLGRNTEAFF
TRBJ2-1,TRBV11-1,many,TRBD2,TGTGCCAGCAGCTCGGGACTAGGAGAGAGTATGAAGCAGTTCTTC,CASSSGLGESMKQFF
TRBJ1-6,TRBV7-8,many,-,TGTGCCAGCAGCTTCCGACCTCCTGGGGGTTCACCCCTCCACTTT,CASSFRPPGGSPLHF
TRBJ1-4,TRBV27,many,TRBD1,TGTGCCAGCAGCCAACAAGACAGGGTTTGGGAAAAACTGTTTTTT,CASSQQDRVWEKLFF
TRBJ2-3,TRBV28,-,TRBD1,TGTGCCACCCCCTCGGACAGGGCGGATGGTACGCAGTATTTT,CATPSDRADGTQYF
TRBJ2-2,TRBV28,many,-,TGTGCCAGCACCCTACTGGGGACCAGGGAGCTGTTTTTT,CASTLLGTRELFF
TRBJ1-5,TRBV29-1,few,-,TGCAGCGTTGTGAATCAGCCCCAGCATTTT,CSVVNQPQHF
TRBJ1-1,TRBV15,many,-,TGTGCCACCAGCCCTAGAAAGCGAACTGAAGCTTTCTTT,CATSPRKRTEAFF
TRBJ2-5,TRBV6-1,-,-,TGTGCCAGCGTCGAGACCCAGTACTTC,CASVETQYF
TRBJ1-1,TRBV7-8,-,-,TGTGCCAGCAGCTCGGACCTATACAACACTGAAGCTCTCTTT,CASSSDLYNTEALF
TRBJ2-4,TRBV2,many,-,TGTGCCAGCATCCATGGGGGACGGAGGGCCGGGGGCATTCAGTACTTC,CASIHGGRRAGGIQYF
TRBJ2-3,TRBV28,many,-,TGTGCCAGCAGTCCCGTAGGGGGAGAGACGCAGTATTTT,CASSPVGGETQYF
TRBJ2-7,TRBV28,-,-,TGTGCCAGCGCGTGGACGTACGAGCAGTACTTC,CASAWTYEQYF
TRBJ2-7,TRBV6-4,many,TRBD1,TGTGCCAGCACTCCGGGACAGGGGCCCTACGAGCAGTACTTC,CASTPGQGPYEQYF
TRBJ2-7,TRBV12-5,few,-,TGTGCTAGTGGTTTGGTACTCCGGGACGGGACCTACGAGCAGTACTTC,CASGLVLRDGTYEQYF
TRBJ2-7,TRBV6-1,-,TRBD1,TGTGCCAGCACCTACCGGACAGGGTCTTTCGAGCAGTACTTC,CASTYRTGSFEQYF
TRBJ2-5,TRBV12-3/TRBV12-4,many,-,TGTGCCAGCAGTTTATACGTTAGCGGCCAAGAGACCCAGTACTTC,CASSLYVSGQETQYF
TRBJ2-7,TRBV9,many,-,TGTGCCAGCAGCCCCGGGGGTAAGGACGAGCAGTACTTC,CASSPGGKDEQYF
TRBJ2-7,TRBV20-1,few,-,TGCAGTGCCCGAGCGGATCGAACTGTGGACTACGAGCAGTACTTC,CSARADRTVDYEQYF
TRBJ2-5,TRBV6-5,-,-,TGTGCCAGCAGGACCCAAGAGACCCAGTACTTC,CASRTQETQYF
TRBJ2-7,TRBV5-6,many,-,TGTGCCAGCAGCCCGTACAGGGAGACCTACGAGCAGTACTTC,CASSPYRETYEQYF
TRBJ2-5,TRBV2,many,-,TGTGCCAGCAGTGAAGCGAGGCAGGGAGTGGAGACCCAGTACTTC,CASSEARQGVETQYF
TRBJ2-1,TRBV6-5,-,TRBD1,TGTGCCAGCAGTTATAGGCAGGGGGACTCCTACAATGAGCAGTTCTTC,CASSYRQGDSYNEQFF
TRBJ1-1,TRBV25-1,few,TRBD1,TGTGCCAGCAGTTACTCGCGGACAGGCCCGCGTTTCTTT,CASSYSRTGPRFF
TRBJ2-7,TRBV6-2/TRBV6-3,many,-,TGTGCCGCTGGGGACACCTACTACGAGCAGTACTTC,CAAGDTYYEQYF
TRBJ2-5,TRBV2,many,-,TGTGCCAGCAGTGACGGAGGGGGAGAGACCCAGTACTTC,CASSDGGGETQYF
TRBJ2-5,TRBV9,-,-,TGTGCCTCTGGTGCGGGTGAGACCCAGTACTTC,CASGAGETQYF
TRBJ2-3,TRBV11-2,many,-,TGTGCCAGCAGCTTGAGGGCCAGGGGTTATGCAGATACGCAGTATTTT,CASSLRARGYADTQYF
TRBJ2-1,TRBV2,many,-,TGTGCCAGCAGTGCGAGAGGGGTCAGTTACAATGAGCAGTTCTTC,CASSARGVSYNEQFF
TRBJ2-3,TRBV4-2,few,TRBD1,TGTGCCAGCAGCCTCCGGGACAGGGGGGCAGATACGCAGTATTTT,CASSLRDRGADTQYF